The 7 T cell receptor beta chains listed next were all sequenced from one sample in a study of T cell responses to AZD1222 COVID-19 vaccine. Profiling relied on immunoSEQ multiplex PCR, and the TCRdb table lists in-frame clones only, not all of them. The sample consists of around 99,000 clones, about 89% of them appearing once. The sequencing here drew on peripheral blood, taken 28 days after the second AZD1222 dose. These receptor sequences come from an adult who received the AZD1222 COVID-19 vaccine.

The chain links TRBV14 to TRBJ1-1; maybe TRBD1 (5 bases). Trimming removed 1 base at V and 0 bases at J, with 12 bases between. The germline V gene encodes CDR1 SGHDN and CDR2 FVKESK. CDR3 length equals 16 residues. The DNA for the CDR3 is TGTGCCAGCAGCCAAGCCCCCGACAGATTGAACACTGAAGCTTTCTTT. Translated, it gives CASSQAPDRLNTEAFF.

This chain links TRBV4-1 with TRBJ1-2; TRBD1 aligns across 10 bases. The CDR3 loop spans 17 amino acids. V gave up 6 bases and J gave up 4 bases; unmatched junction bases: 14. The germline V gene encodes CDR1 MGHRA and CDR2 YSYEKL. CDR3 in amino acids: CASSPDRGLRKGYGYTF. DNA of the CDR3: TGCGCCAGCAGTCCCGACAGGGGGCTCCGTAAGGGCTATGGCTACACCTTC.

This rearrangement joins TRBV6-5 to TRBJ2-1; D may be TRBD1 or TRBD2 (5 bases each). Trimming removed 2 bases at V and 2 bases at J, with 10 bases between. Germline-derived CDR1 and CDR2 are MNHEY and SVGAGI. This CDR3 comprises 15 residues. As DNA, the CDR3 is TGTGCCAGCAGTTACGGGGCTAGCCCCTACAATGAGCAGTTCTTC. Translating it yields CASSYGASPYNEQFF.

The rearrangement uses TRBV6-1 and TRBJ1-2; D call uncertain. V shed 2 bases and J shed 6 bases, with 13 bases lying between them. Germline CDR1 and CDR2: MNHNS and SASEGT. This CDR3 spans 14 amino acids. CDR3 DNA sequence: TGTGCCAGCAGTGAAAATCTGCAGGCAAATGGCTACACCTTC. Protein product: CASSENLQANGYTF.

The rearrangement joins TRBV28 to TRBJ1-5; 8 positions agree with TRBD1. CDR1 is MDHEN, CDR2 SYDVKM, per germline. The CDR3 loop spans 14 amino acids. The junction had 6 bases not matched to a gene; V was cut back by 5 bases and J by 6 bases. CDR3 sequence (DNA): TGTGCCAGCAGTCCCAGGGGGCTGGGTCAGCCCCAGCATTTT. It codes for CASSPRGLGQPQHF.

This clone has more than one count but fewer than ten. The CDR3 is CASSLRGRRDGYTF. The CDR3 DNA reads TGTGCCAGCAGTTTAAGGGGGAGGAGGGATGGCTACACCTTC. This chain connects TRBV27 to TRBJ1-2, with D possibly being TRBD1 (6 bases). Trimming removed 2 bases from V and 6 bases from J, with 13 bases in between. Germline CDR1 reads MNHEY; CDR2 reads SMNVEV (reference sequence). The CDR3 has 14 amino acids.

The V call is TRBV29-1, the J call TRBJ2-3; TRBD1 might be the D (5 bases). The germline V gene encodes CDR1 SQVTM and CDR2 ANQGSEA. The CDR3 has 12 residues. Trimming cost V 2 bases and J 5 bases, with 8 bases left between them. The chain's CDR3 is CSVESGRDTQYF. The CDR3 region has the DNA TGCAGCGTTGAATCAGGGCGAGATACGCAGTATTTT.